Shown below are 7 T cell receptor beta chains from a single sample sequenced in a study of T cell responses to AZD1222 COVID-19 vaccine. The repertoire was sequenced with immunoSEQ multiplex PCR; TCRdb's copy has only in-frame clones and lacks some. The table lists 99,000 or so clones, roughly 88% of them singletons. Sequenced here: peripheral blood, sampled on day 0 of AZD1222 vaccination. These receptor sequences come from an adult in good health.

The CDR3, as DNA: TGTGCCAGCAGTTTAAACAGGGAAACTGAAGCTTTCTTT. This codes for CASSLNRETEAFF. The gene calls are TRBV27 and TRBJ1-1; perhaps TRBD1 as D (6 bases). The CDR3 covers 13 residues. Trimming pared 2 bases from V and 5 bases from J, leaving 9 bases between. CDR1 and CDR2 (germline): MNHEY, SMNVEV (reference sequence).

The rearrangement joins TRBV7-2 to TRBJ1-1, with a possible D match to TRBD1 (5 bases). The CDR3 is made up of 16 amino acids. The germline V gene has CDR1 SGHTA and CDR2 FQGNSA. Trimming removed 2 bases from V and 3 bases from J, with 16 bases in between. The CDR3: CASSLSNWGSDTEAFF. The CDR3 region has the DNA TGTGCCAGCAGCTTATCGAATTGGGGGTCAGACACTGAAGCTTTCTTT.

The CDR3 loop reads CASSVARTGNYGYTF. Written as DNA, the CDR3 is TGTGCCAGCAGCGTAGCTCGGACAGGGAATTATGGCTACACCTTC. The chain links TRBV9 to TRBJ1-2; TRBD1 agrees at 8 bases. With 0 bases clipped from V and 5 bases from J, the junction kept 6 bases outside the gene matches. CDR3 length equals 15 residues. Germline CDR1 and CDR2: SGDLS and YYNGEE.

The rearrangement uses TRBV10-3 and TRBJ1-1; D is unclear. Germline-derived CDR1 and CDR2 are ENHRY and SYGVKD. This CDR3 has 14 amino acids. The V and J ends lost 3 bases and 3 bases respectively, with 11 bases between them. The CDR3 DNA follows: TGTGCCATCAGTGATACCGGGAAGGACACTGAAGCTTTCTTT. It encodes CAISDTGKDTEAFF.

This clone was observed a few times. The CDR3 loop is CASSNGRDGYTF. As DNA, the CDR3 is TGTGCCAGCAGCAATGGACGGGATGGCTACACCTTC. V gene TRBV5-4 combines with J gene TRBJ1-2; no clear D gene. Germline-derived CDR1 and CDR2 are SGHNT and YYREEE (reference sequence). The CDR3 extends over 12 amino acids. With 4 bases removed from V and 6 bases from J, the gap between germline ends came to 10 bases.

The chain recombines TRBV7-3 with TRBJ2-3, with D perhaps matching TRBD2 (7 bases). Germline V gene lookup returns CDR1 SGHTA and CDR2 FQGTGA. CDR3 length: 15 residues. V was clipped by 1 base and J by 9 bases, with 17 bases between them. The CDR3 DNA follows: TGTGCCAGCAGCTTAAATCCCGGGGGGCTTAGCACGCAGTATTTT. It encodes CASSLNPGGLSTQYF.

The chain has TRBV3-1 (or the pseudogene TRBV3-2) and TRBJ1-1; TRBD1 agrees at 10 bases. This CDR3 is built from 13 residues. J lost 3 bases, V lost 8 bases, and 3 bases had no gene match. Germline CDR1 is LGHDT and CDR2 is YNNKEL (reference sequence). CDR3 amino acids: CASGGQGYTEAFF. The CDR3 DNA is TGTGCCAGCGGGGGACAGGGGTACACTGAAGCTTTCTTT.